This entry is about one T cell receptor (beta chain). The repertoire was sequenced with immunoSEQ multiplex PCR; TCRdb's copy has only in-frame clones and lacks some. The data show a few hundred thousand clones, nearly 90% seen once. Trimming cost V 4 bases and J 2 bases; bases outside gene matches: 4. CDR1 is MRHNA and CDR2 is SNTAGT in the germline V gene. The CDR3 contains 15 residues. All enrollees were about 18 to 89 years old and from fewer than 30 US areas. Participant-given clinical history determined each cohort assignment. The entry originates in a study of blood T cell repertoires in COVID-19. Study summary: The United States, Italy and Spain provided the acute and convalescent COVID-19 samples.

Sequenced sample: PBMCs or T cells enriched from blood (not recorded which). The chain joins TRBV6-4 to TRBJ2-3, with TRBD2 matching 9 bases. The sequence was obtained from a woman between 18 and 29 years old with acute COVID-19. The DNA for the CDR3 is TGTGCCAGCAGTGCGCGGGAGGGCCACACAGATACGCAGTATTTT. It yields the protein CASSAREGHTDTQYF.